This TCR beta chain was recorded in a study of cytomegalovirus exposure and HLA in healthy donors. The study ran its PCR with 60 Vbeta and 13 Jbeta primers. Assay: immunoSEQ multiplex PCR; the TCRdb copy retains only in-frame clones and omits some. The sample yields 140,000 or so clones, about 61% seen once. This clone was picked up a small number of times. The antigen is unknown. Study-level findings and limits: Most observed TCR sequences were rare, whereas some public TCRs were detected in many donors. Reportedly, a later analysis found an Asian-associated ancestry cluster had fewer N-insertions than the roughly 700-donor mean. In a later analysis, specific HLA alleles were associated with 15,000 to 20,000 TCR beta sequences at a 0.05 false discovery rate. Associated with cytomegalovirus, according to the listing, were 150 to 200 TCR beta chains.

The CDR3 covers 11 residues. Per germline, CDR1 SNHLY and CDR2 FYNNEI. Germline trimming cut 9 bases from V and 3 bases from J; bases unmatched to any gene: 1. The chain carries TRBV2 and TRBJ2-5, with 7 nucleotides matching TRBD1. The source of this sequence is a male donor in good health and CMV-seronegative. Sequencing was done on a sample of PBMCs. CDR3 coding DNA: TGTGCCAGTGGGACAGAAGAGACCCAGTACTTC. Its protein is CASGTEETQYF.